This T cell receptor beta chain was profiled in a study of naive and memory T cell subsets. This clonotype came up a few times. Its antigen is as yet unknown. A much larger clone differs by one base, so this may be a read error. Study-level points and caveats: TCRs were reportedly recovered from both biopsy types, mostly tuberculin test sites. Tuberculin site TCR excess was interpreted as type IV hypersensitivity infiltration. The RNA method is potentially sensitive to activation and differentiation changes.

Treatment specified: skin biopsy from PPD injection site in Mantoux-positive individual. The library had UMIs added by 3' ligation of an oligonucleotide to TCR cDNA. Skin biopsies came from PPD injection sites in Mantoux-positive individuals. Ligated cDNA underwent four rounds of PCR with nested alpha and beta constant region primers and SP2. TCRdb used MiXCR to reprocess the UMI-ligation and nested PCR reads, holding one entry per CDR3 protein. The data contain roughly 36,000 distinct CDR3 sequences, 9.5% to 12% of them singletons. Trimming left V 0 bases short and J 4 bases short, with 4 bases between. The CDR3 covers 12 residues. Germline CDR1 is SGDLS and CDR2 is YYNGEE.

The rearrangement joins TRBV9 to TRBJ2-5; D is uncertain. The TCR comes from an adult in good health. The source was skin, collected from a tuberculin skin test site. The CDR3: CASSVGGETQYF. The CDR3 bases are TGTGCCAGCAGCGTAGGGGGAGAGACCCAGTACTTC.